Only one count was recorded for the clone carrying this T cell receptor (beta chain). The data belong to a study of shared clonotypes between healthy human individuals. Turning to the study itself: CD4 naive cells filled three plates per donor, CD4 memory three, CD8 naive two and CD8 memory one.

Libraries were prepared by immunoSEQ multiplex PCR; TCRdb keeps only in-frame clonotypes and omits some of them. The sample records around 1.5 million clones, 98% being singletons. The sample consisted of naive CD4+ T cells sorted from blood. Noted subset: CD45RA+ positively selected. The clonotype comes from a man under 40 in good health.

For the CDR3, the DNA is TGTGCCAGCAAGAATTCCATACAAAGACAGCTCTCTAGCACAGATACGCAGTATTTT. It yields the protein CASKNSIQRQLSSTDTQYF. J is TRBJ2-3 and V is TRBV27; weak D call: TRBD1 (5 bases). Germline-derived CDR1 and CDR2 are MNHEY and SMNVEV (reference sequence). Trimming took 7 bases from V and 0 from J, leaving 26 bases between them. This CDR3 spans 19 amino acids.